One and the same sample provided the 3 T cell receptor beta chains below, sequenced in a study of regulatory T cells. Study results and caveats: Hydrophobic residues at CDR3 positions 6 and 7 were enriched in conventional CD4+ T cells of CD3G-deficient patients.

Antigens for these TCRs are unknown. The PCR used 52 TRBV and 13 TRBJ primers. Libraries were prepared by immunoSEQ multiplex PCR; TCRdb keeps only in-frame clonotypes and omits some of them. Of some 29,000 clones listed, 85% to 95% are singletons. The sample consisted of conventional CD4+ T cells sorted from blood. These receptors were taken from a person aged 18-35 years with CD3G deficiency.

CDR3 protein: CASSQTSGRAETQYF. For the CDR3, the DNA is TGCGCCAGCAGCCAAACTAGCGGGAGAGCGGAGACCCAGTACTTC. The chain combines TRBV5-1 with TRBJ2-5; 11 nucleotides agree with TRBD2. The junction had 7 bases not matched to a gene; V was cut back by 4 bases and J by 5 bases. Per germline, CDR1 SGHRS and CDR2 YFSETQ. The CDR3 totals 15 residues.

This clone was seen more than once but under ten times. The V and J genes are TRBV6-1 and TRBJ2-7; D might be TRBD2 (6 bases). V dropped 1 base and J dropped 6 bases, with 7 bases sitting between them. There are 12 residues in the CDR3. CDR1 and CDR2 (germline): MNHNS, SASEGT. CDR3: CASSEGRGEQYF. Here the CDR3 DNA reads TGTGCCAGCAGTGAAGGGAGGGGCGAGCAGTACTTC.

J is TRBJ1-1 and V is TRBV5-1, with 10 bases lining up with TRBD1. CDR1 is SGHRS and CDR2 is YFSETQ in the germline V gene. The ends lost 4 bases at V and 2 bases at J; junction bases unmatched: 8. The CDR3 has 16 residues. The CDR3 is CASSPGTGDHNTEAFF. In DNA form, the CDR3 reads TGCGCCAGCAGCCCGGGGACAGGGGATCATAACACTGAAGCTTTCTTT.